At least ten counts were recorded for the clone carrying this T cell receptor (beta chain). The V gene's germline CDR1 is MNHEY and CDR2 SVGEGT. The CDR3 spans 12 residues. Trimming shortened V by 4 bases and J by 6 bases, and 9 bases separated the two germline ends. This sample is drawn from a study of human T cells and chemical hapten exposure. Overall study: Application of 0.01% DPC to the upper back was done by patch test, with a reading at 6 days.

TCRdb recomputed calls from the RACE reads with MiXCR, one row per CDR3 protein. This sample has about 380,000 distinct CDR3 sequences, with approximately 5.1% found just once. This sample's time point: pre-sensitization, week 0. Specified treatment: therapeutic diphenylcyclopropenone sensitization with weekly scalp DPC. At patch-test visits, sampling came before the patch test. The sequencing here drew on whole blood, taken in connection with sensitization to the hapten diphenylcyclopropenone (DPC). V gene TRBV6-2 or TRBV6-3 combines with J gene TRBJ1-1; D is undetermined. The source is a woman in her fifties or sixties with alopecia areata. Some clones in this sample may be carry-over from other donors' samples. The CDR3 loop reads CASSWSGPEAFF. The CDR3 bases are TGTGCCAGCAGTTGGTCAGGCCCTGAAGCTTTCTTT.